The 23 T cell receptor beta chains in this list originate from one sample, sequenced in a study of regulatory and conventional T cells in RAG deficiency. The sorted conventional CD4+ T cells were CD25-low and CD127-high, with genomic DNA sequenced. Libraries were prepared by immunoSEQ multiplex PCR; TCRdb keeps only in-frame clonotypes and omits some of them. The table includes about 34,000 clones, about 70% detected once. The data were also submitted as part of a second study, on regulatory T cells. Per that study: The primer mix had 52 TRBV and 13 TRBJ primers.

The sample was CD4+ effector T cells sorted from blood. Every receptor here comes from a human donor in good health.

The chain carries TRBV30 and TRBJ2-3; D gene ambiguous. V was cut by 7 bases and J by 4 bases, with 18 bases left in between. Germline loops: CDR1 GTSNPN, CDR2 SVGIG (reference sequence). The length of the CDR3 is 14 residues. Here the CDR3 reads CALTSGPLADTQYF. DNA for the CDR3: TGTGCCTTAACCTCCGGGCCCCTCGCAGATACGCAGTATTTT.

V usage is TRBV20-1 and J usage is TRBJ2-5; D gene ambiguous. V gave up 6 bases and J gave up 5 bases, with 10 bases separating them. The germline gives CDR1 DFQATT, CDR2 SNEGSKA (reference sequence). The CDR3 extends over 11 amino acids. The CDR3 loop is CSAQILETQYF. The CDR3 bases are TGCAGTGCCCAGATATTGGAGACCCAGTACTTC.

This clone showed up just once. The J gene is TRBJ1-3, the V gene TRBV6-5; tentatively, D is TRBD1 (5 bases). CDR1 is MNHEY and CDR2 is SVGAGI in the germline V gene. CDR3 size: 15 residues. V was pared by 0 bases and J by 2 bases, with 8 bases between. The CDR3 DNA is TGTGCCAGCAGTTACTCCGGGGGAACTGGAAACACCATATATTTT. Amino acid sequence: CASSYSGGTGNTIYF.

The chain links TRBV5-1 to TRBJ2-5; D is unresolved. With 1 base removed from V and 7 bases from J, the gap between germline ends came to 5 bases. Looked up from germline, CDR1 is SGHRS and CDR2 is YFSETQ. The CDR3 is 11 amino acids. The CDR3 nucleotides are TGCGCCAGCAGCTTGACGGGGACCCAGTACTTC. Translation gives CASSLTGTQYF.

This chain joins TRBV5-1 and TRBJ1-4; TRBD1 agrees at 9 bases. The V segment lost 3 bases and the J segment 6 bases; nucleotides outside the gene matches: 3. The V gene's germline CDR1 is SGHRS and CDR2 YFSETQ. The CDR3 extends over 14 amino acids. The CDR3: CASSSGQGDEKLFF. DNA for the CDR3: TGCGCCAGCAGCTCGGGACAGGGTGATGAAAAACTGTTTTTT.

The chain combines TRBV5-4 with TRBJ1-6, with D perhaps TRBD1 (6 bases). CDR3 size: 14 residues. The germline gives CDR1 SGHNT, CDR2 YYREEE (reference sequence). The V end lost 4 bases, the J end lost 4 bases, and 9 bases lay between the germline ends. Written as DNA, the CDR3 is TGTGCCAGCAGCCCGGACAGATATAATTCACCCCTCCACTTT. This translates into CASSPDRYNSPLHF. Full variable domain (missing parts from reference TRBV5-4 and TRBJ1-6): ETGVTQSPTHLIKTRGQQVTLRCSSQSGHNTVSWYQQALGQGPQFIFQYYREEENGRGNFPPRFSGLQFPNYSSELNVNALELDDSALYLCASSPDRYNSPLHFGNGTRLTVT.

To note about this clone: One end of the junction is discordant with germline, which a read error may explain. The chain recombines TRBV28 with TRBJ2-7, with 7 positions matching TRBD2. CDR1 MDHEN and CDR2 SYDVKM come from the germline V gene. This CDR3 is 11 amino acids long. This CDR3 reads CASTLRGEQYF. The DNA of the CDR3 is TGTGCCAGCACCTTACGGGGGGAGCAATACTTC.

The CDR3 region has the DNA TGTGCCAGCAGCCGTAACGAGGGAAACACCATATATTTT. Encoded protein: CASSRNEGNTIYF. This chain uses TRBV7-6 with TRBJ1-3; no clear D. Germline-derived CDR1 and CDR2 are SGHVS and FNYEAQ. The ends were cut back, 5 bases at V and 4 bases at J, with 9 bases in the middle. CDR3 length equals 13 residues.

The chain carries TRBV28 and TRBJ1-3; D is unresolved. With 4 bases removed from V and 4 bases from J, the gap between germline ends came to 17 bases. The CDR3 length is 16 residues. Germline values: CDR1 MDHEN, CDR2 SYDVKM. The chain's CDR3 is CASSSRVPKSGNTIYF. The CDR3 DNA reads as TGTGCCAGCAGTTCAAGAGTACCCAAGTCCGGAAACACCATATATTTT.

This clone was seen a few times. V usage is TRBV5-1 and J usage is TRBJ1-6; D gene unclear. CDR1 and CDR2 from the germline V gene are SGHRS and YFSETQ. V shed 0 bases and J shed 13 bases, with 11 bases lying between them. This CDR3 is built from 13 residues. CDR3 nucleotide sequence: TGCGCCAGCAGCTTGGGGCGTAGGGATCCCCTCCACTTT. Protein sequence: CASSLGRRDPLHF.

This sequence joins TRBV5-4 and TRBJ2-3; 8 bases align to TRBD2. In germline, CDR1 is SGHNT, CDR2 YYREEE (reference sequence). Trimming removed 3 bases from V and 2 bases from J; junction bases left unmatched: 8. This CDR3 spans 16 amino acids. CDR3 loop: CASSSLLAGFTDTQYF. The CDR3 DNA reads as TGTGCCAGCAGCTCCTTGCTAGCGGGCTTCACAGATACGCAGTATTTT.

The chain joins TRBV7-3 to TRBJ1-6, with D perhaps TRBD1 (6 bases). The CDR3 has 15 residues. Per the germline V gene, CDR1 is SGHTA and CDR2 is FQGTGA. V was cut by 5 bases and J by 6 bases, with 14 bases left in between. CDR3 region: CASSVQGFGNSPLHF. The DNA of the CDR3 is TGTGCCAGCAGCGTACAGGGCTTTGGTAATTCACCCCTCCACTTT. Using reference TRBV7-3 and TRBJ1-6 for the parts outside the CDR3, the full variable domain is GAGVSQTPSNKVTEKGKYVELRCDPISGHTALYWYRQSLGQGPEFLIYFQGTGAADDSGLPNDRFFAVRPEGSVSTLKIQRTERGDSAVYLCASSVQGFGNSPLHFGNGTRLTVT.

This chain connects TRBV4-2 to TRBJ2-2; D gene unclear. V was trimmed by 1 base and J by 6 bases, leaving 6 bases between them. Germline V lookup: CDR1 LGHNA, CDR2 YNFKEQ. The CDR3 is 13 residues long. The chain's CDR3 is CASSQAGPGELFF. The CDR3 nucleotides read TGTGCCAGCAGCCAAGCTGGGCCCGGGGAGCTGTTTTTT.

This chain joins TRBV5-4 and TRBJ2-2, with D uncertain. V lost 2 bases and J lost 2, with 7 bases in between. The germline CDR1 and CDR2 sequences are SGHNT and YYREEE (reference sequence). The CDR3 is 14 residues long. DNA of the CDR3: TGTGCCAGCAGCTTTCGAAGAAACACCGGGGAGCTGTTTTTT. It encodes CASSFRRNTGELFF. Full variable domain (missing parts from reference TRBV5-4 and TRBJ2-2): ETGVTQSPTHLIKTRGQQVTLRCSSQSGHNTVSWYQQALGQGPQFIFQYYREEENGRGNFPPRFSGLQFPNYSSELNVNALELDDSALYLCASSFRRNTGELFFGEGSRLTVL.

The rearrangement uses TRBV11-1 and TRBJ2-3; D possibly corresponds to TRBD1 (5 bases). V was clipped by 5 bases and J by 0 bases, with 15 bases between them. The CDR3 loop spans 16 amino acids. In germline, CDR1 is SGHAT, CDR2 FQDESV (reference sequence). The CDR3 protein is CASSRNGHSSTDTQYF. The CDR3 DNA follows: TGTGCCAGCAGCCGAAATGGACACTCTAGCACAGATACGCAGTATTTT.

This sequence joins TRBV5-1 and TRBJ1-1; D gene unclear. Germline CDR1 and CDR2: SGHRS and YFSETQ. The CDR3 is 15 amino acids. The germline V and J ends were trimmed by 1 base and 1 base, with 11 bases remaining between them. The CDR3 nucleotides read TGCGCCAGCAGCTTGACGGGTCGGGGGAACACTGAAGCTTTCTTT. Translated: CASSLTGRGNTEAFF.

This sequence joins TRBV6-5 and TRBJ1-3, with no clear D. Trimming shortened V by 1 base and J by 2 bases, and 9 bases separated the two germline ends. The CDR3 has 15 residues. Per germline, CDR1 MNHEY and CDR2 SVGAGI. The CDR3 reads CASSYYQFPGNTIYF. DNA for the CDR3: TGTGCCAGCAGTTACTATCAGTTCCCTGGAAACACCATATATTTT.

The rearrangement joins TRBV4-1 to TRBJ1-5; 9 nucleotides align to TRBD1. V dropped 1 base and J dropped 2; count of bases not matched to a gene: 0. This CDR3 region has 15 residues. Germline CDR1 reads MGHRA; CDR2 reads YSYEKL. CDR3 DNA sequence: TGCGCCAGCAGCCAAGGACAGGGGGGCAATCAGCCCCAGCATTTT. As protein: CASSQGQGGNQPQHF.

The chain combines TRBV19 with TRBJ2-5; 8 nucleotides agree with TRBD1. This CDR3 has 16 residues. CDR1 LNHDA and CDR2 SQIVND come from the germline V gene (reference sequence). V dropped 6 bases and J dropped 4; count of bases not matched to a gene: 13. Here the CDR3 DNA reads TGTGCCAGTAGCCGCGGGACAGGCGGTCAAAGAGAGACCCAGTACTTC. Translating gives CASSRGTGGQRETQYF.

The chain combines TRBV5-1 with TRBJ2-7, with 8 bases matching TRBD1. Germline assignment: CDR1 SGHRS and CDR2 YFSETQ. The V segment lost 2 bases and the J segment 0 bases; nucleotides outside the gene matches: 10. The CDR3 loop spans 17 amino acids. The CDR3 spells CASSLRQGQRTSYEQYF. CDR3 bases: TGCGCCAGCAGCTTAAGACAGGGGCAGCGGACCTCCTACGAGCAGTACTTC.

V usage is TRBV5-4 and J usage is TRBJ2-5; 7 bases fit TRBD2. The germline CDR1 and CDR2 sequences are SGHNT and YYREEE (reference sequence). The CDR3 covers 13 residues. V dropped 4 bases and J dropped 3; count of bases not matched to a gene: 3. CDR3 sequence: CASSPGLEETQYF. In DNA, the CDR3 is TGTGCCAGCAGCCCTGGACTAGAAGAGACCCAGTACTTC.

This clone was observed a few times. The rearrangement links TRBV4-2 to TRBJ1-5; TRBD1 aligns across 9 bases. With 3 bases clipped from V and 1 base from J, the junction kept 7 bases outside the gene matches. Germline V CDR1 and CDR2: LGHNA, YNFKEQ. The CDR3 has 17 amino acids. CDR3 DNA: TGTGCCAGCAGCCACGTGGGACAGGGCGGGAGCAATCAGCCCCAGCATTTT. It translates to CASSHVGQGGSNQPQHF.

Here the CDR3 reads CASSPRDRGSISTEAFF. The CDR3, as DNA: TGCGCCAGCAGCCCCCGGGACAGGGGATCGATTAGCACTGAAGCTTTCTTT. The chain links TRBV5-1 to TRBJ1-1; TRBD1 matches at 10 bases. The CDR3 length is 17 residues. The trim removed 4 bases at V and 4 bases at J, leaving 13 bases unmatched. Germline V lookup: CDR1 SGHRS, CDR2 YFSETQ.